This T cell receptor beta chain was recovered during a study of long-term antiretroviral therapy in people with HIV. Study-wide results and caveats: Post-ART, diversity grew, though it stayed under transplant donor control levels.

This CDR3 is built from 14 residues. CDR1 is SGHTA, CDR2 FQGNSA, per germline. Germline trimming cut 5 bases from V and 3 bases from J; bases unmatched to any gene: 3. On this clone: Its antigen remains unknown.

This was the immunoSEQ v3.0 assay at survey level. The assay was immunoSEQ multiplex PCR, and TCRdb's table has in-frame clones only and misses some. The repertoire consists of about 28,000 clones, with roughly 89% occurring once and the leading ten covering roughly 3.9%. This clonotype was obtained from a young woman with HIV. This specimen was unsorted PBMCs, taken 1.8 years after starting antiretroviral therapy. The J gene is TRBJ2-7, the V gene TRBV7-2; TRBD2 agrees at 11 bases. DNA for the CDR3: TGTGCCAGCAGCCTAACTAGCGGGAGCTACGAGCAGTACTTC. It encodes CASSLTSGSYEQYF.